A single sample gave rise to the 26 T cell receptor beta chains below, sequenced in a study of blood T cell repertoires in COVID-19. TCRdb's copy holds only in-frame clones and misses some; the assay was immunoSEQ multiplex PCR. The table includes around 190,000 clones, roughly 82% detected once. Input material: peripheral blood. These receptors all come from a human donor in a cohort sampled during active COVID-19.

The rearrangement joins TRBV3-1 (or the pseudogene TRBV3-2) to TRBJ1-6; unclear D gene. V was clipped by 2 bases and J by 8 bases, with 7 bases between them. Looked up from germline, CDR1 is LGHDT and CDR2 is YNNKEL (reference sequence). The CDR3 covers 13 residues. The CDR3, as DNA: TGTGCCAGCAGCCAAACGGTGGATTCACCCCTCCACTTT. Its protein product is CASSQTVDSPLHF.

The CDR3 DNA is TGTGCCAGCAACAGGCGACTAGCGGGAGGAGATGAGCAGTTCTTC. Encoded protein: CASNRRLAGGDEQFF. The V gene is TRBV6-5, the J gene TRBJ2-1, with TRBD2 matching over 13 bases. CDR1 is MNHEY and CDR2 is SVGAGI in the germline V gene. The CDR3 loop spans 15 amino acids. V was pared by 7 bases and J by 8 bases, with 8 bases of the junction left unmatched.

The chain combines TRBV7-9 with TRBJ2-2; 10 bases map to TRBD1. The length of the CDR3 is 15 residues. Germline CDR1 reads SEHNR; CDR2 reads FQNEAQ (reference sequence). V lost 5 bases to trimming and J lost 6 bases; unmatched junction nucleotides: 6. CDR3 DNA sequence: TGTGCCAGCAGCCGGAGGACAGGGGGATCCGGGGAGCTGTTTTTT. The encoded protein is CASSRRTGGSGELFF.

The chain combines TRBV29-1 with TRBJ2-1; TRBD2 aligns across 9 bases. CDR1 and CDR2 (germline): SQVTM, ANQGSEA. CDR3 length equals 13 residues. The junction had 6 bases not matched to a gene; V was cut back by 8 bases and J by 4 bases. This chain's CDR3 is CSSRTSVYNEQFF. Written as DNA, the CDR3 is TGCAGCTCCAGGACTAGCGTTTACAATGAGCAGTTCTTC.

This clone was seen only a few times. The rearrangement links TRBV15 to TRBJ2-7; weak D call: TRBD1 (6 bases). Germline CDR1 reads LNHNV; CDR2 reads YYDKDF (reference sequence). Deletions cut 0 bases from V and 6 bases from J, with 12 bases between. The CDR3 extends over 14 amino acids. The CDR3 DNA follows: TGTGCCACCAGCAGAGATCGCACAGGGATCGAGCAGTACTTC. This gives the protein CATSRDRTGIEQYF.

The chain employs TRBV20-1 and TRBJ2-5, with 14 bases matching TRBD2. Per germline, CDR1 DFQATT and CDR2 SNEGSKA (reference sequence). The J segment lost 7 bases and the V segment lost 3 bases, leaving 10 bases of the junction unmatched. The CDR3 runs 16 residues. The CDR3 coding sequence is TGCAGTGCTAGTAAGCCGGGACTAGCGGGAGTTGGGACCCAGTACTTC. Amino acid sequence: CSASKPGLAGVGTQYF.

This chain joins TRBV7-9 and TRBJ2-1, with TRBD2 identical over 9 bases. The CDR3 totals 14 residues. V lost 3 bases, J lost 5 bases, and 2 bases stayed unmatched. CDR1 and CDR2 from the germline V gene are SEHNR and FQNEAQ (reference sequence). The CDR3 sequence is CASSFVAGDNEQFF. As DNA, the CDR3 is TGTGCCAGCAGCTTCGTAGCGGGAGACAATGAGCAGTTCTTC.

The V and J genes are TRBV2 and TRBJ2-4, with 11 bases aligning to TRBD1. Per the germline V gene, CDR1 is SNHLY and CDR2 is FYNNEI. The length of the CDR3 is 14 residues. Unmatched junction bases numbered 7, after V lost 4 bases and J lost 11 bases. The CDR3 region is CASSGVRDRGVQYF. As DNA, the CDR3 is TGTGCCAGCAGTGGGGTTCGGGACAGGGGGGTTCAGTACTTC.

The chain links TRBV3-1 (or the pseudogene TRBV3-2) to TRBJ2-1, with D possibly TRBD2 on 5 matching bases. The CDR3 sequence is 14 residues long. Germline V gene sequence: CDR1 LGHDT, CDR2 YNNKEL (reference sequence). The V and J ends lost 5 bases and 4 bases respectively, with 12 bases between them. CDR3 bases: TGTGCCAGCAGCTCCTATAGCGCATACAATGAGCAGTTCTTC. It yields the protein CASSSYSAYNEQFF.

The chain is built from TRBV15 and TRBJ1-5; TRBD1 aligns across 7 bases. There are 15 residues in the CDR3. J gave up 5 bases and V 6 bases, and 10 bases lay outside the gene matches. Germline values: CDR1 LNHNV, CDR2 YYDKDF (reference sequence). The CDR3 coding sequence is TGTGCCACCAGATACACAGGGGATTTGGATCAGCCCCAGCATTTT. Protein: CATRYTGDLDQPQHF. Using reference TRBV15 and TRBJ1-5 for the parts outside the CDR3, the full variable domain is DAMVIQNPRYQVTQFGKPVTLSCSQTLNHNVMYWYQQKSSQAPKLLFHYYDKDFNNEADTPDNFQSRRPNTSFCFLDIRSPGLGDTAMYLCATRYTGDLDQPQHFGDGTRLSIL.

The J gene is TRBJ1-5, the V gene TRBV18, with a possible D match to TRBD1 (5 bases). This CDR3 is built from 15 residues. CDR1 and CDR2 from the germline V gene are KGHSH and LQKENI. V was cut by 4 bases and J by 0 bases, with 10 bases left in between. As DNA, the CDR3 is TGTGCCAGCTCACGGACACTCGATAGCAATCAGCCCCAGCATTTT. Encoded protein: CASSRTLDSNQPQHF.

The chain employs TRBV7-8 and TRBJ1-5; possible D gene TRBD1, 5 bases. Germline CDR1 and CDR2: SGHVS and FQNEAQ. CDR3 length: 16 amino acids. V was clipped by 5 bases and J by 0 bases, with 14 bases between them. The CDR3 DNA follows: TGTGCCAGCAGCGCACGGACATTCGTTAGCAATCAGCCCCAGCATTTT. It yields the protein CASSARTFVSNQPQHF.

This chain joins TRBV30 and TRBJ1-1, with D uncertain. The CDR3 is made up of 13 amino acids. Per germline, CDR1 GTSNPN and CDR2 SVGIG (reference sequence). V lost 0 bases and J 4 bases, leaving 9 bases between the germline ends. The CDR3 sequence is CAWSVRHSTEAFF. DNA for the CDR3: TGTGCCTGGAGTGTCCGACATTCCACTGAAGCTTTCTTT.

J is TRBJ2-2 and V is TRBV11-2; 9 nucleotides agree with TRBD2. Trimming took 1 base from V and 5 from J; bases not matched to a gene: 5. Germline lookup yields CDR1 SGHAT and CDR2 FQNNGV. The CDR3 is made up of 16 amino acids. CDR3 sequence (DNA): TGTGCCAGCAGCTTAGGTGTAGGACTAGCGACCGGGGAGCTGTTTTTT. Amino acids: CASSLGVGLATGELFF.

The chain couples TRBV7-9 to TRBJ2-7; 8 bases map to TRBD2. The CDR3 sequence is 15 residues long. CDR1 SEHNR and CDR2 FQNEAQ come from the germline V gene (reference sequence). With V trimmed by 3 bases and J by 4 bases, 8 bases remained unmatched. The CDR3 DNA sequence: TGTGCCAGCAGCTTGCTAGCGGGCGAGAAATACGAGCAGTACTTC. Protein sequence: CASSLLAGEKYEQYF.

The CDR3 loop reads CASSFLEFANTGELFF. The CDR3 DNA is TGCGCCAGCAGCTTTTTGGAGTTCGCGAACACCGGGGAGCTGTTTTTT. The chain recombines TRBV5-1 with TRBJ2-2; the D is unclear. Germline loops: CDR1 SGHRS, CDR2 YFSETQ. The CDR3 is 16 residues long. The germline V and J ends were trimmed by 2 bases and 0 bases, with 11 bases remaining between them. Using reference TRBV5-1 and TRBJ2-2 for the parts outside the CDR3, the full variable domain is KAGVTQTPRYLIKTRGQQVTLSCSPISGHRSVSWYQQTPGQGLQFLFEYFSETQRNKGNFPGRFSGRQFSNSRSEMNVSTLELGDSALYLCASSFLEFANTGELFFGEGSRLTVL.

The rearrangement links TRBV6-5 to TRBJ1-1; D gene ambiguous. Trimming removed 0 bases at V and 0 bases at J, with 8 bases between. Germline V gives CDR1 MNHEY, CDR2 SVGAGI. The CDR3 is made up of 15 amino acids. The CDR3: CASSYSVELNTEAFF. The CDR3 nucleotides read TGTGCCAGCAGTTACTCAGTAGAGTTGAACACTGAAGCTTTCTTT.

Here the CDR3 reads CATRPTGPEAFF. The DNA of the CDR3 is TGTGCCACCAGGCCAACAGGGCCTGAAGCTTTCTTT. The chain employs TRBV24-1 and TRBJ1-1, with D perhaps TRBD1 (6 bases). Germline loops: CDR1 KGHDR, CDR2 SFDVKD. Trimming shortened V by 7 bases and J by 6 bases, and 11 bases separated the two germline ends. CDR3 length: 12 residues.

The CDR3, as DNA: TGTGCCAGCAGCTTACACAGGGTCATGAACACTGAAGCTTTCTTT. Translating gives CASSLHRVMNTEAFF. V and J are TRBV7-9 and TRBJ1-1, with D perhaps matching TRBD1 (6 bases). This CDR3 is built from 15 residues. The V gene lost 2 bases and the J gene lost 0 bases, with 10 bases spanning the gap. CDR1 SEHNR and CDR2 FQNEAQ come from the germline V gene (reference sequence).

The V call is TRBV5-1, the J call TRBJ2-7; 15 nucleotides align to TRBD2. Germline CDR1 reads SGHRS; CDR2 reads YFSETQ. V lost 3 bases, J lost 4 bases, and 5 bases stayed unmatched. The CDR3 has 16 amino acids. This chain's CDR3 is CASSSRGLAGGYEQYF. CDR3 DNA sequence: TGCGCCAGCAGCTCCCGAGGACTAGCGGGAGGGTACGAGCAGTACTTC. The full variable domain, its missing parts supplied by reference TRBV5-1 and TRBJ2-7, is KAGVTQTPRYLIKTRGQQVTLSCSPISGHRSVSWYQQTPGQGLQFLFEYFSETQRNKGNFPGRFSGRQFSNSRSEMNVSTLELGDSALYLCASSSRGLAGGYEQYFGPGTRLTVT.

A single count supports this clone. The chain employs TRBV29-1 and TRBJ2-5; 7 positions match TRBD2. V dropped 4 bases and J dropped 5; count of bases not matched to a gene: 7. Looked up from germline, CDR1 is SQVTM and CDR2 is ANQGSEA. The CDR3 runs 13 residues. CDR3 residues: CSVAGLVAETQYF. The CDR3 bases are TGCAGCGTTGCCGGACTAGTCGCCGAGACCCAGTACTTC.

The chain uses TRBV2 and TRBJ2-5; the match to TRBD2 covers 7 bases. CDR3 size: 16 residues. Looked up from germline, CDR1 is SNHLY and CDR2 is FYNNEI. Trimming removed 3 bases from V and 3 bases from J; junction bases left unmatched: 10. In DNA, the CDR3 is TGTGCCAGCAGTGATAAGGCGGGAGAGCGCAAAGAGACCCAGTACTTC. This encodes CASSDKAGERKETQYF.

In nucleotides, the CDR3 is TGTGCCAGCAGCCCAGGTGTGGAACACTACAATGAGCAGTTCTTC. It is translated as CASSPGVEHYNEQFF. The chain recombines TRBV28 with TRBJ2-1, with no clear D. V gave up 6 bases and J gave up 3 bases, with 15 bases separating them. CDR1 and CDR2 from the germline V gene are MDHEN and SYDVKM. The CDR3 totals 15 residues.

V is TRBV3-1 (or the pseudogene TRBV3-2) and J is TRBJ2-1, with 16 positions matching TRBD2. The CDR3 runs to 16 residues. Trimming cost V 10 bases and J 12 bases; bases outside gene matches: 15. Per germline, CDR1 LGHDT and CDR2 YNNKEL (reference sequence). The CDR3 loop is CATSLNPGLAGGGQFF. The CDR3 region has the DNA TGTGCCACCTCTTTGAACCCGGGACTAGCGGGAGGGGGGCAGTTCTTC.

The chain combines TRBV6-5 with TRBJ2-1; 9 bases fit TRBD2. V shed 5 bases, J shed 0 bases, and the junction held 2 bases outside the gene matches. CDR1 MNHEY and CDR2 SVGAGI come from the germline V gene. This CDR3 spans 15 amino acids. The CDR3 nucleotides read TGTGCCAGCAGTAATAGCGGGAGCTCCTACAATGAGCAGTTCTTC. It specifies CASSNSGSSYNEQFF.

In this sample, this clone turned up a few times. The chain combines TRBV2 with TRBJ2-6; D is perhaps TRBD1 (6 bases). Trimming shortened V by 4 bases and J by 1 base, and 8 bases separated the two germline ends. The CDR3 has 15 residues. Germline V CDR1 and CDR2: SNHLY, FYNNEI. The CDR3 DNA follows: TGTGCCAGCAGTGGGGGGCGTTCTGGGGCCAACGTCCTGACTTTC. Translation gives CASSGGRSGANVLTF.